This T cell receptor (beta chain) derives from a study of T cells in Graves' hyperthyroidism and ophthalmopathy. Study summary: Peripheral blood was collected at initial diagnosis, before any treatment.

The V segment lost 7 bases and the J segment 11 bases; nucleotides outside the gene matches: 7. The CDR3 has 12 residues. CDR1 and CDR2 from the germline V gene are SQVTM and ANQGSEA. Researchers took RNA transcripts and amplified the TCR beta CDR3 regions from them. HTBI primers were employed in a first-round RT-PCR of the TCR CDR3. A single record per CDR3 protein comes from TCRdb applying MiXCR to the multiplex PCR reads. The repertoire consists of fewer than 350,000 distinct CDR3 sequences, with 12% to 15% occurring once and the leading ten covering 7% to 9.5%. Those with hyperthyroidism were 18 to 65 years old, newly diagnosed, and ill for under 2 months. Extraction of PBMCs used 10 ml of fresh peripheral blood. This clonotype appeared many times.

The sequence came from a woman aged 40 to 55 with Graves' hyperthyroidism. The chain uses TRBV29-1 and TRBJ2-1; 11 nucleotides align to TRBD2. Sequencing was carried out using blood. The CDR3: CSAGTSGAKQFF. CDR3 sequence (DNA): TGCAGCGCCGGGACTAGCGGCGCCAAGCAGTTCTTC.